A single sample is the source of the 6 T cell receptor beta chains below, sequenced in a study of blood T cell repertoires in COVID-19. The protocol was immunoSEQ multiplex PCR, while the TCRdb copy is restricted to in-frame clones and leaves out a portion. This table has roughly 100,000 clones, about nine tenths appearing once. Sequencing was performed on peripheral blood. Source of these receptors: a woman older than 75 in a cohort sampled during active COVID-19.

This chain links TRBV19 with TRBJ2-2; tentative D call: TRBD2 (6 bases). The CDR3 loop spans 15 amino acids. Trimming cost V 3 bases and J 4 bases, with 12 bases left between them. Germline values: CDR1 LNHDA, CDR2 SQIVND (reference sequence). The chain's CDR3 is CASSIAGAGTGELFF. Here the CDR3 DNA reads TGTGCCAGTAGTATCGCTGGAGCGGGCACCGGGGAGCTGTTTTTT.

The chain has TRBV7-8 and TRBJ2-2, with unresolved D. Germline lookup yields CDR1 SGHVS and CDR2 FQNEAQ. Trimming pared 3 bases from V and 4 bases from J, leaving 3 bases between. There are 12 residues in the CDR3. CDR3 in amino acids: CASSFVTGELFF. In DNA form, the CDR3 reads TGTGCCAGCAGCTTCGTCACCGGGGAGCTGTTTTTT. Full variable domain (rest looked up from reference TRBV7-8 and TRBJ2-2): GAGVSQSPRYKVAKRGQDVALRCDPISGHVSLFWYQQALGQGPEFLTYFQNEAQLDKSGLPSDRFFAERPEGSVSTLKIQRTQQEDSAVYLCASSFVTGELFFGEGSRLTVL.

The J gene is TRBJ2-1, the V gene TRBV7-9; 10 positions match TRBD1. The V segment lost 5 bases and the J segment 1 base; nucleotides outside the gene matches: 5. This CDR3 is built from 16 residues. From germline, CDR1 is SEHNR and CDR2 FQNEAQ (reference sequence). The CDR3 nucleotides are TGTGCCAGCAGCCCCCGGACAGGGGGGTCCTACAATGAGCAGTTCTTC. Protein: CASSPRTGGSYNEQFF.

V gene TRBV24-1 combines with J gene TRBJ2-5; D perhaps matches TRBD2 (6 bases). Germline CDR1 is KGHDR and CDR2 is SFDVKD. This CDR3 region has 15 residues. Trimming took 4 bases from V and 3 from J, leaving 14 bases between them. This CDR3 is CATSDRGTAKETQYF. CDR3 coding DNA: TGTGCCACCAGTGACCGCGGGACCGCTAAAGAGACCCAGTACTTC.

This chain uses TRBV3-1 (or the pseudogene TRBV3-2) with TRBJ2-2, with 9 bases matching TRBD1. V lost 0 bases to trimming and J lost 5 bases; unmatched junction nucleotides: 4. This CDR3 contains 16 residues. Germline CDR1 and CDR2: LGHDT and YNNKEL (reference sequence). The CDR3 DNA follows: TGTGCCAGCAGCCAAGATAGTGGGACAGGGACCGGGGAGCTGTTTTTT. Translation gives CASSQDSGTGTGELFF.

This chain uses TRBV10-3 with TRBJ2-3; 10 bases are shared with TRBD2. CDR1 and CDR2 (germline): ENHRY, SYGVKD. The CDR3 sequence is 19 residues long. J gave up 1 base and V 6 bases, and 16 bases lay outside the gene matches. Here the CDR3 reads CAISQTSGSLGVGTDTQYF. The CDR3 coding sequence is TGTGCCATCAGCCAGACTAGCGGGTCCCTCGGGGTGGGCACAGATACGCAGTATTTT.